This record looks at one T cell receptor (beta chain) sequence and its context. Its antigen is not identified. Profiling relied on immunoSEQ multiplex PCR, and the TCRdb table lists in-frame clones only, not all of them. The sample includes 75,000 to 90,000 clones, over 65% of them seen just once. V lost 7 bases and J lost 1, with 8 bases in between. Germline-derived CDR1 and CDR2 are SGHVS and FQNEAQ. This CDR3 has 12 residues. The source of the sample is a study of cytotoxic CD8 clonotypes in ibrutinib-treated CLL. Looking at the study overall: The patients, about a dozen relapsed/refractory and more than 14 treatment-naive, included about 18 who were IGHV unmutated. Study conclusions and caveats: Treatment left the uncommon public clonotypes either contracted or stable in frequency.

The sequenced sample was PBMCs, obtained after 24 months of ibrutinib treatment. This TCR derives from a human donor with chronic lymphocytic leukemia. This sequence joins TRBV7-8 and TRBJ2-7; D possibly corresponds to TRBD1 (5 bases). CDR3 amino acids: CASTQGSYEQYF. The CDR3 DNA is TGTGCCAGCACTCAGGGATCCTACGAGCAGTACTTC. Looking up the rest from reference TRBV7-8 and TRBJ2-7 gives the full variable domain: GAGVSQSPRYKVAKRGQDVALRCDPISGHVSLFWYQQALGQGPEFLTYFQNEAQLDKSGLPSDRFFAERPEGSVSTLKIQRTQQEDSAVYLCASTQGSYEQYFGPGTRLTVT.